The TCR beta chain under discussion was sequenced for a study of low-dose radiotherapy and immunotherapy resistance in tumors. Alpha and beta chains were covered, as first-strand cDNA relied on TRAV- and TRBV-specific primers. It was with a constant-region primer and a V-primer adapter that TCRs were amplified over around 19 PCR cycles. From the reads, TCRdb called clonotypes with MiXCR, one entry per CDR3 protein. The table includes under 95,000 distinct CDR3 sequences, around 17% detected once. Described time point: before trial treatment. From germline, CDR1 is SGHRS and CDR2 YFSETQ. This CDR3 is 16 amino acids long. The V and J ends lost 0 bases and 4 bases respectively, with 16 bases between them. This clonotype occurred many times.

The sequences come from PBMCs, collected before treatment. V and J are TRBV5-1 and TRBJ1-1; D unclear. The TCR originated in a male donor with prostate cancer. CDR3 sequence reads: CASSLASTRVSTEAFF. CDR3 sequence (DNA): TGCGCCAGCAGCTTGGCCAGCACAAGGGTAAGCACTGAAGCTTTCTTT.